What follows describes a single T cell receptor beta chain. The entry originates in a study of blood T cell repertoires in COVID-19. Per the germline V gene, CDR1 is SGHAT and CDR2 is FQNNGV. The ends were cut back, 5 bases at V and 4 bases at J, with 9 bases in the middle. This CDR3 is 12 amino acids long. TCRdb keeps only in-frame clones here, not all; method: immunoSEQ multiplex PCR. Of over 200,000 clones in the sample, 85% to 90% were seen once. Across under 25 US areas, participants ranged in age from 18 to 89 years. Cohort allocation depended upon clinical history that participants reported. Sequenced sample: PBMCs or T cells enriched from blood (not recorded which). This TCR came from a man in his late teens or twenties who had recovered from COVID-19. The chain has TRBV11-2 and TRBJ2-7; D unclear. This CDR3 is CASSSVLYEQYF. CDR3 in DNA: TGTGCCAGCAGCAGCGTCCTTTACGAGCAGTACTTC.